This T cell receptor (beta chain) was captured in a study of T cells in Graves' hyperthyroidism and ophthalmopathy. For the study at large: Pretreatment peripheral blood was obtained at initial diagnosis.

Uncontrolled infection, other autoimmune disease, pregnancy or lactation disqualified patients from enrolment. For the diagnoses, clinical symptoms, serum thyroxine and TRAb, thyroid ultrasound and orbital computed tomography were used. In its sample, this clonotype was seen a few times. The antigen is unknown. Whole-study results and caveats: Most thyroid clonotypes expanded above 0.001 appeared in blood too.

The ends lost 0 bases at V and 6 bases at J; junction bases unmatched: 6. The germline V gene encodes CDR1 LGHNA and CDR2 YNFKEQ. The CDR3 has 16 residues. There were TCR beta CDR3 regions amplified from RNA transcripts. TCR CDR3 underwent first-round RT-PCR with the HTBI primer set. Using its own MiXCR run on the multiplex PCR reads, TCRdb lists one record per CDR3 protein. The table shows some 300,000 distinct CDR3 sequences, with around 20% occurring only once. The rearrangement links TRBV4-2 to TRBJ2-3, with 10 bases matching TRBD2. Sequenced material: blood. This receptor was identified in a man aged 45-65 years with Graves' ophthalmopathy. The CDR3 coding sequence is TGTGCCAGCAGCCAAGATTTGGCTAGCGGGAGTGATACGCAGTATTTT. This translates into CASSQDLASGSDTQYF.